Listed below are T cell receptor beta chains from one sample, sequenced in a study of cytomegalovirus exposure and HLA in healthy donors. Data came from immunoSEQ multiplex PCR; TCRdb stores just in-frame clones and leaves some out. The sample gives 100,000 to 150,000 clones, approximately 80% of which show up once; over 0.2% is in the top ten. Sequencing was done on a sample of PBMCs. All receptors come from a man in his fifties in good health and CMV-seronegative. The conserved cysteine and the conserved F or W are not part of the CDR3 here. D genes are given only for firm matches. A row's size may be missing; if present it is once, few, many or a size class.

D gene: -
V gene: TRBV28
J gene: TRBJ2-7
clone size: -
CDR3 protein: ASSGAIQARPYEQY

D gene: -
V gene: TRBV28
J gene: TRBJ1-2
clone size: -
CDR3 protein: ASSPATGRNYGYT

D gene: -
V gene: TRBV7-2
J gene: TRBJ1-5
clone size: -
CDR3 protein: ASSLGRGNQPQH

D gene: TRBD2
V gene: TRBV7-9
J gene: TRBJ2-4
clone size: -
CDR3 protein: ASSPWAGRGAKNIQY

D gene: TRBD1
V gene: TRBV19
J gene: TRBJ2-7
clone size: few
CDR3 protein: ASSSRTGDYEQY

D gene: TRBD1
V gene: TRBV4-1
J gene: TRBJ2-7
clone size: -
CDR3 protein: ASSQDRGQGAAEQY

D gene: TRBD2
V gene: TRBV29-1
J gene: TRBJ2-5
clone size: few
CDR3 protein: SVDLGEGTQY

D gene: TRBD1
V gene: TRBV27
J gene: -
clone size: -
CDR3 protein: ASSSHRGRDEQY

D gene: TRBD1
V gene: TRBV28
J gene: TRBJ1-5
clone size: -
CDR3 protein: ASSPRTGPNQPQH

D gene: TRBD1
V gene: TRBV7-2
J gene: TRBJ1-2
clone size: -
CDR3 protein: ASSTPDRVYGYT

D gene: TRBD1
V gene: TRBV19
J gene: TRBJ1-5
clone size: -
CDR3 protein: ASSHERGTGDNQPQH

D gene: TRBD1
V gene: TRBV5-1
J gene: TRBJ1-2
clone size: -
CDR3 protein: ASSSQGGSYGYP

D gene: -
V gene: TRBV7-9
J gene: TRBJ2-1
clone size: -
CDR3 protein: SSSYTGEQF

D gene: -
V gene: TRBV7-2
J gene: TRBJ1-5
clone size: -
CDR3 protein: ASSSQGGNQPQH

D gene: TRBD2
V gene: TRBV6-5
J gene: TRBJ2-7
clone size: -
CDR3 protein: ASSSGLAGGQQY

D gene: -
V gene: TRBV30
J gene: TRBJ1-3
clone size: -
CDR3 protein: AWSVSSHLGGSGNTIY

D gene: TRBD1
V gene: TRBV15
J gene: TRBJ2-5
clone size: -
CDR3 protein: ATSRPGQQETQY

D gene: -
V gene: TRBV5-1
J gene: TRBJ1-1
clone size: few
CDR3 protein: ASSLPRHREAF

D gene: -
V gene: TRBV18
J gene: TRBJ2-7
clone size: once
CDR3 protein: ASSPVSRAFSSYEQY

D gene: -
V gene: TRBV19
J gene: TRBJ2-2
clone size: -
CDR3 protein: ATMVQPNTGELF

D gene: TRBD2
V gene: TRBV6-5
J gene: TRBJ2-5
clone size: -
CDR3 protein: ASSLAGGKTQY

D gene: -
V gene: TRBV12-5
J gene: TRBJ2-2
clone size: -
CDR3 protein: ASGFGAPGELF

D gene: TRBD1
V gene: TRBV7-8
J gene: TRBJ2-7
clone size: once
CDR3 protein: ASSLGQASEQY

D gene: -
V gene: TRBV2
J gene: TRBJ1-1
clone size: -
CDR3 protein: ASRGLFGGTEAF

D gene: -
V gene: TRBV11-1
J gene: TRBJ2-5
clone size: once
CDR3 protein: ASSFGQNQETQY

D gene: -
V gene: TRBV10-3
J gene: TRBJ1-6
clone size: -
CDR3 protein: AISERDNSPLH

D gene: -
V gene: TRBV7-6
J gene: TRBJ2-7
clone size: -
CDR3 protein: ASSLQSYEQY

D gene: -
V gene: TRBV27
J gene: TRBJ2-3
clone size: -
CDR3 protein: ASSLKARRGDTDTQY

D gene: -
V gene: TRBV9
J gene: TRBJ1-1
clone size: once
CDR3 protein: ASSAAGSGLTEAF

D gene: -
V gene: TRBV9
J gene: TRBJ2-6
clone size: once
CDR3 protein: ASSEPRGRGNSGANVLT

D gene: TRBD2
V gene: TRBV13
J gene: TRBJ2-7
clone size: -
CDR3 protein: ASSLGTSGFYEQY

D gene: TRBD2
V gene: TRBV7-2
J gene: TRBJ2-7
clone size: -
CDR3 protein: ASSPLGLAYEQY

D gene: -
V gene: TRBV7-2
J gene: TRBJ1-3
clone size: few
CDR3 protein: ASSSLWGQAGNTIY

D gene: TRBD2
V gene: TRBV9
J gene: TRBJ2-6
clone size: few
CDR3 protein: ASSVGAGGSGANVLT

D gene: -
V gene: TRBV28
J gene: TRBJ2-7
clone size: -
CDR3 protein: ASSPEDREGFDEQY

D gene: -
V gene: TRBV21-1
J gene: TRBJ2-5
clone size: -
CDR3 protein: ASSMGQAYQETQY

D gene: -
V gene: TRBV19
J gene: TRBJ2-6
clone size: -
CDR3 protein: ASSPGRLTGANVLT

D gene: -
V gene: TRBV11-2
J gene: TRBJ1-1
clone size: -
CDR3 protein: ASSLDGGEAF

D gene: TRBD1
V gene: TRBV6-5
J gene: TRBJ1-2
clone size: once
CDR3 protein: ASSLTGTGGVYT

D gene: -
V gene: TRBV6-6
J gene: TRBJ1-1
clone size: few
CDR3 protein: ASSRGESEAF

D gene: TRBD2
V gene: TRBV2
J gene: TRBJ2-7
clone size: -
CDR3 protein: ASSDRLAGFFYEQY

D gene: -
V gene: TRBV7-2
J gene: TRBJ2-2
clone size: -
CDR3 protein: ASSPRDITGELF

D gene: -
V gene: TRBV4-1
J gene: TRBJ2-7
clone size: -
CDR3 protein: ASSQDLVGSSYEQY

D gene: -
V gene: TRBV6-5
J gene: TRBJ2-7
clone size: -
CDR3 protein: ASSRGGTDYEQY